This passage covers 17 T cell receptor beta chains from one sample sequenced in a study of blood T cell repertoires in COVID-19. Repertoires were generated with immunoSEQ multiplex PCR, while TCRdb's copy carries only in-frame clones and drops some. This table has tens of thousands of clones, roughly 87% appearing once. Sequencing was done on a sample of peripheral blood. These receptors were taken from a man at least 80 years old in a cohort sampled during active COVID-19.

This clone was picked up a small number of times. This chain connects TRBV30 to TRBJ1-3, with D perhaps TRBD1 (6 bases). The CDR3 totals 12 residues. CDR1 and CDR2 from the germline V gene are GTSNPN and SVGIG (reference sequence). Trimming took off 5 bases at V and 8 bases at J, with 13 bases between the two ends. CDR3 sequence reads: CAWQGITDTIYF. The CDR3 coding sequence is TGTGCCTGGCAGGGGATAACGGACACCATATATTTT. Using reference TRBV30 and TRBJ1-3 for the parts outside the CDR3, the full variable domain is SQTIHQWPATLVQPVGSPLSLECTVEGTSNPNLYWYRQAAGRGLQLLFYSVGIGQISSEVPQNLSASRPQDRQFILSSKKLLLSDSGFYLCAWQGITDTIYFGEGSWLTVV.

V gene TRBV19 combines with J gene TRBJ2-6; 9 bases are a match to TRBD1. The germline CDR1 and CDR2 sequences are LNHDA and SQIVND (reference sequence). The CDR3 totals 17 residues. J gave up 3 bases and V 7 bases, and 10 bases lay outside the gene matches. The DNA of the CDR3 is TGTGCCAGTACCAGGGGGACAGGGTCAATTGGGGCCAACGTCCTGACTTTC. Translation: CASTRGTGSIGANVLTF.

V is TRBV5-1 and J is TRBJ1-1; D possibly corresponds to TRBD1 (6 bases). CDR1 and CDR2 (germline): SGHRS, YFSETQ. V was shortened by 0 bases and J by 4 bases, with 13 bases between the two germline ends. The CDR3 runs to 15 residues. CDR3 sequence (DNA): TGCGCCAGCAGCTTGGTGGTGGGAGGGGGCACTGAAGCTTTCTTT. Protein: CASSLVVGGGTEAFF.

V gene TRBV4-1 combines with J gene TRBJ1-2, with no clear D. Germline assignment: CDR1 MGHRA and CDR2 YSYEKL. Trimming cost V 0 bases and J 8 bases, with 10 bases left between them. This CDR3 comprises 13 residues. The CDR3 DNA is TGCGCCAGCAGCCAAGAAGAGGTTGGCGGCTACACCTTC. Amino acids: CASSQEEVGGYTF.

The rearrangement uses TRBV27 and TRBJ1-2, with D maybe TRBD1 (6 bases). V was pared by 5 bases and J by 2 bases, with 12 bases between. The CDR3 spans 14 residues. Germline V lookup: CDR1 MNHEY, CDR2 SMNVEV (reference sequence). CDR3 residues: CASSPRQANYGYTF. The DNA for the CDR3 is TGTGCCAGCAGTCCGCGACAGGCCAACTATGGCTACACCTTC.

This clone appeared once. This rearrangement joins TRBV4-3 to TRBJ2-7; 9 nucleotides align to TRBD2. J lost 0 bases, V lost 3 bases, and 15 bases had no gene match. CDR3 size: 19 residues. The germline V gene has CDR1 LGHNA and CDR2 YSLEER. The CDR3 DNA follows: TGCGCCAGCAGCCACCCTAGCGGGGTCTTGTTCGTACGCTCCTACGAGCAGTACTTC. The encoded protein is CASSHPSGVLFVRSYEQYF.

The chain is built from TRBV19 and TRBJ2-1; TRBD1 is a possible D gene (7 bases). The V end was cut by 1 base, the J end by 1 base, with 17 bases between. The CDR3 runs to 18 residues. The germline gives CDR1 LNHDA, CDR2 SQIVND (reference sequence). The CDR3 sequence: CASSIGWRGRRSYNEQFF. CDR3 DNA sequence: TGTGCCAGTAGTATAGGCTGGAGGGGGCGTAGGTCCTACAATGAGCAGTTCTTC.

This sequence joins TRBV4-2 and TRBJ1-6; no reliable D call. This CDR3 spans 16 amino acids. Germline V lookup: CDR1 LGHNA, CDR2 YNFKEQ. Trimming cost V 0 bases and J 2 bases, with 8 bases left between them. CDR3 protein: CASSQDEGPYNSPLHF. The CDR3 DNA is TGTGCCAGCAGCCAAGATGAGGGCCCCTATAATTCACCCCTCCACTTT.

V and J are TRBV5-1 and TRBJ2-7; tentative D call: TRBD1 (6 bases). Germline V gene data show CDR1 as SGHRS and CDR2 as YFSETQ. The germline V and J ends were trimmed by 2 bases and 0 bases, with 15 bases remaining between them. This CDR3 region has 16 residues. The CDR3, as DNA: TGCGCCAGCAGCTTACAGACAGGCCCTAGCTCCTACGAGCAGTACTTC. As protein: CASSLQTGPSSYEQYF. The entire variable domain, with the rest obtained from reference TRBV5-1 and TRBJ2-7, is as follows: KAGVTQTPRYLIKTRGQQVTLSCSPISGHRSVSWYQQTPGQGLQFLFEYFSETQRNKGNFPGRFSGRQFSNSRSEMNVSTLELGDSALYLCASSLQTGPSSYEQYFGPGTRLTVT.

The rearrangement uses TRBV10-1 and TRBJ2-1, with D possibly matching TRBD2 (6 bases). Deletions cut 7 bases from V and 14 bases from J, with 21 bases between. The CDR3 runs 13 residues. Germline assignment: CDR1 WNHNN and CDR2 SYGVQD (reference sequence). The CDR3 nucleotides are TGCGCCAGCAATGAAGTCCAGCGGGCTGGGGAGTTCTTC. Its protein product is CASNEVQRAGEFF.

V usage is TRBV6-2 or TRBV6-3 and J usage is TRBJ2-5; perhaps TRBD1 as D (5 bases). The CDR3 consists of 15 residues. Trimming shortened V by 7 bases and J by 4 bases, and 19 bases separated the two germline ends. Germline values: CDR1 MNHEY, CDR2 SVGEGT. The CDR3 loop reads CASTPGQGRRETQYF. As DNA, the CDR3 is TGTGCCAGCACCCCGGGCCAGGGTAGAAGAGAGACCCAGTACTTC.

The V gene is TRBV10-1, the J gene TRBJ2-5; D perhaps matches TRBD2 (5 bases). V shed 5 bases and J shed 7 bases, with 17 bases lying between them. This CDR3 contains 14 residues. CDR1 and CDR2 from the germline V gene are WNHNN and SYGVQD (reference sequence). The chain's CDR3 is CASSILRPGGTQYF. The DNA of the CDR3 is TGCGCCAGCAGTATCCTTAGACCCGGAGGGACCCAGTACTTC.

This clone was observed once. The V and J genes are TRBV19 and TRBJ1-2; 7 bases line up with TRBD1. The V and J ends lost 5 bases and 0 bases, in that order; junction bases with no gene match: 9. The CDR3 sequence is 16 residues long. Germline lookup yields CDR1 LNHDA and CDR2 SQIVND (reference sequence). The CDR3 region is CASSSRTGASNYGYTF. CDR3 bases: TGTGCCAGTAGTTCTCGGACAGGAGCGTCTAACTATGGCTACACCTTC.

This clone was observed a single time. As DNA, the CDR3 is TGTGCCAGCAGTCCGGACTATTCCTACGAGCAGTACTTC. Translation: CASSPDYSYEQYF. The genes are TRBV25-1 and TRBJ2-7; perhaps TRBD2 as D (6 bases). The CDR3 runs 13 residues. CDR1 MGHDK and CDR2 SYGVNS come from the germline V gene. The V and J ends lost 5 bases and 1 base respectively, with 9 bases between them.

The V and J genes are TRBV6-5 and TRBJ1-1, with TRBD1 matching 10 bases. The CDR3 is 16 amino acids. Germline V gene data show CDR1 as MNHEY and CDR2 as SVGAGI. Trimming took 0 bases from V and 4 from J; bases not matched to a gene: 5. DNA for the CDR3: TGTGCCAGCAGTTACTCGCGGGGACAGGGGCGCACTGAAGCTTTCTTT. It codes for CASSYSRGQGRTEAFF.

This chain uses TRBV20-1 with TRBJ1-1, with 7 bases matching TRBD1. The CDR3 has 10 amino acids. Trimming at V came to 6 bases and at J to 11 bases, leaving 6 bases not matched to a gene. Germline values: CDR1 DFQATT, CDR2 SNEGSKA (reference sequence). The DNA of the CDR3 is TGCAGTGCAACAGGGGTAGGTGCTTTCTTT. Protein: CSATGVGAFF.

V gene TRBV7-2 combines with J gene TRBJ2-7, with 9 bases fitting TRBD2. CDR3 length: 16 amino acids. V lost 5 bases and J lost 5; bases outside the gene matches: 13. CDR1 and CDR2 (germline): SGHTA, FQGNSA. In nucleotides, the CDR3 is TGTGCCAGCAGCCCACCGTTCCCGAGCGGGGGGCACGAGCAGTACTTC. The encoded protein is CASSPPFPSGGHEQYF.